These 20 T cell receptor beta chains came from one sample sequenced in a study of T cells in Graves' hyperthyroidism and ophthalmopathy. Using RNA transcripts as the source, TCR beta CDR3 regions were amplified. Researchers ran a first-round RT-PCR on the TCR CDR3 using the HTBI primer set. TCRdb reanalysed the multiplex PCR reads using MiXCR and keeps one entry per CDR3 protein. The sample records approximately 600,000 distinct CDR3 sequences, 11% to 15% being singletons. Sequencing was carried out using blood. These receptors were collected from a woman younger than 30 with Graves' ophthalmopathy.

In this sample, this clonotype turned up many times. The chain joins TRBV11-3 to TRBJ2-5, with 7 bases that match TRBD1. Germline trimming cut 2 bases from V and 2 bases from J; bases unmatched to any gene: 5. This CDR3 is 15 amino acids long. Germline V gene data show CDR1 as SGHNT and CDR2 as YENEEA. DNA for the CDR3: TGTGCCAGCAGCTTAATGGGACAGATACAAGAGACCCAGTACTTC. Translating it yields CASSLMGQIQETQYF.

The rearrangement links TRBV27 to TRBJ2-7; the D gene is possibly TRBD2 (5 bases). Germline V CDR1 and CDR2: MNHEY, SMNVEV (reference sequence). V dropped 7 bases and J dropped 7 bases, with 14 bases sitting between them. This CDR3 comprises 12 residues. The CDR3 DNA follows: TGTGCCAGCAAGGAACTCTCGGGGGAGCAGTACTTC. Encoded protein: CASKELSGEQYF.

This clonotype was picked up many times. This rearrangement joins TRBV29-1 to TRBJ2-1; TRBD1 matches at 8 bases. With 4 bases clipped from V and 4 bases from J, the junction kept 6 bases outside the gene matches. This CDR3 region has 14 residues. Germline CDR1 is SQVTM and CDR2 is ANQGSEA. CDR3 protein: CSVVIQGAYNEQFF. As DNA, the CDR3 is TGCAGCGTTGTAATCCAGGGGGCGTACAATGAGCAGTTCTTC.

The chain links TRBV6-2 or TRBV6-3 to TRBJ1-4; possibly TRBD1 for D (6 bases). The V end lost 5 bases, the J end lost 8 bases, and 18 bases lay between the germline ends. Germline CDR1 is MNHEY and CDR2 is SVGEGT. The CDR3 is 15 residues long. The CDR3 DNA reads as TGTGCCAGCAGTACGACCATTGGGACAAAAGAAAAACTGTTTTTT. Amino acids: CASSTTIGTKEKLFF.

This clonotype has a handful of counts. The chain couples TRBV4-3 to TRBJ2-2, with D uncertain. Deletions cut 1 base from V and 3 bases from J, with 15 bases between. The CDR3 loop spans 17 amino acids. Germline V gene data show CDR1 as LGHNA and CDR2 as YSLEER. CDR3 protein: CASSQVVGVSDTGELFF. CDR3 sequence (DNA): TGCGCCAGCAGCCAAGTAGTTGGGGTTTCTGACACCGGGGAGCTGTTTTTT.

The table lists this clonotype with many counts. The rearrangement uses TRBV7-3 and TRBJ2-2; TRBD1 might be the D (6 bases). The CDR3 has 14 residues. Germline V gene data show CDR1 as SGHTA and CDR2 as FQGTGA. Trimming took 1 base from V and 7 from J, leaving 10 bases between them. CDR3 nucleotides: TGTGCCAGCAGCTTAAACAGGGATATCGGGGAGCTGTTTTTT. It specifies CASSLNRDIGELFF. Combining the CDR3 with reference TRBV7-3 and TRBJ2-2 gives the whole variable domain GAGVSQTPSNKVTEKGKYVELRCDPISGHTALYWYRQSLGQGPEFLIYFQGTGAADDSGLPNDRFFAVRPEGSVSTLKIQRTERGDSAVYLCASSLNRDIGELFFGEGSRLTVL.

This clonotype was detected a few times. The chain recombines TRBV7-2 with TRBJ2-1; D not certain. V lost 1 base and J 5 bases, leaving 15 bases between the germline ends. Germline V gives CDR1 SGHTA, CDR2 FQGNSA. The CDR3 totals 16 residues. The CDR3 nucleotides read TGTGCCAGCAGCTTAGGTACCGGACCACCGAACAATGAGCAGTTCTTC. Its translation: CASSLGTGPPNNEQFF.

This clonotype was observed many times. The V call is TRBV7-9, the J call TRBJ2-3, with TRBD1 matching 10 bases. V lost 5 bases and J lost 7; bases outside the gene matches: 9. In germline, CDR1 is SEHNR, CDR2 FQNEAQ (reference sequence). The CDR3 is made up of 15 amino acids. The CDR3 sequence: CASSPPGTGVYTQYF. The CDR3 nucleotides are TGTGCCAGCAGCCCCCCCGGGACAGGGGTTTATACGCAGTATTTT.

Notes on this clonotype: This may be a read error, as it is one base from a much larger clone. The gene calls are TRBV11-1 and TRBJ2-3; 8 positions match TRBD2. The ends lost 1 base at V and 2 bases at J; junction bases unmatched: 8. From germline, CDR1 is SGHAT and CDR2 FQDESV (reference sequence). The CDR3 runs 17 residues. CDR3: CASSLDGRGANTDTQYF. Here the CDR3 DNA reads TGTGCCAGCAGCTTAGACGGGAGGGGTGCTAACACAGATACGCAGTATTTT.

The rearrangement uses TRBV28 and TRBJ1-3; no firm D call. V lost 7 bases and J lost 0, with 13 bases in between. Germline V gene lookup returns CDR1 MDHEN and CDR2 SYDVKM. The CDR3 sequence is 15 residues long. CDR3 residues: CASTLTRSSGNTIYF. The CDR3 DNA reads TGTGCCAGCACCCTGACAAGAAGCTCTGGAAACACCATATATTTT.

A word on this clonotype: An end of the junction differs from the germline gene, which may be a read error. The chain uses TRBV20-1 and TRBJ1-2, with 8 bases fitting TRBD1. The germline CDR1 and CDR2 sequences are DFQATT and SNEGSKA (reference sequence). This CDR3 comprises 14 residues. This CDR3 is CGALTRQGNYGYTF. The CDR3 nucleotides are TGCGGTGCCCTCACCCGACAGGGGAACTATGGCTACACCTTC.

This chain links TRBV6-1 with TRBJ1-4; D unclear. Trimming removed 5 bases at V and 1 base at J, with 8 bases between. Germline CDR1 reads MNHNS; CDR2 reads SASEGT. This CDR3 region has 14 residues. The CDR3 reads CASSLGLTNEKLFF. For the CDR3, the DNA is TGTGCCAGCAGTTTAGGCTTAACTAATGAAAAACTGTTTTTT.

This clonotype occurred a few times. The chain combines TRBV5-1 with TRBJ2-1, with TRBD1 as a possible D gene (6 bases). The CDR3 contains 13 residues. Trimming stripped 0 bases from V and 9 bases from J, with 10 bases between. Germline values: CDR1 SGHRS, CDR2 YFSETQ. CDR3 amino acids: CASSLGGLIEQFF. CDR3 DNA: TGCGCCAGCAGCTTGGGGGGGCTGATTGAGCAGTTCTTC.

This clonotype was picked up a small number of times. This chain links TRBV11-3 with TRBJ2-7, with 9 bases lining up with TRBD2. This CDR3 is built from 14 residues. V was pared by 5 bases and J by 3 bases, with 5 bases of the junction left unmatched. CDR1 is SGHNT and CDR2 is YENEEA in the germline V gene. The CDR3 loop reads CASSQEAGGYEQYF. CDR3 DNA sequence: TGTGCCAGCAGCCAGGAAGCGGGAGGCTACGAGCAGTACTTC.

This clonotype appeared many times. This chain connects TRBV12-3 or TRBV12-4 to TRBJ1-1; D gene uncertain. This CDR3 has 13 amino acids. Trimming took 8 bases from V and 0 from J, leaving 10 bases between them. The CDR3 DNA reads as TGTGCCAGCCGACTTGGCATGAACACTGAAGCTTTCTTT. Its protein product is CASRLGMNTEAFF.

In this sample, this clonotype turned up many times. CDR3 amino acids: CASSAGQGSPLHF. The CDR3 nucleotides read TGTGCCAGCAGTGCGGGTCAGGGTTCACCCCTCCACTTT. The chain is built from TRBV27 and TRBJ1-6; TRBD1 is a possible D gene (5 bases). This CDR3 region has 13 residues. CDR1 and CDR2 from the germline V gene are MNHEY and SMNVEV (reference sequence). Trimming shortened V by 5 bases and J by 9 bases, and 11 bases separated the two germline ends.

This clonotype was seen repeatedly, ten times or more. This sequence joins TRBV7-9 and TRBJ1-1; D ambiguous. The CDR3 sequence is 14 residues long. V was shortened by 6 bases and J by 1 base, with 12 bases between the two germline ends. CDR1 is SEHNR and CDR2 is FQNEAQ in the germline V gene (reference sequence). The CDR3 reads CASRGGVSNTEAFF. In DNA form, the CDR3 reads TGTGCCAGCAGGGGAGGCGTCTCGAACACTGAAGCTTTCTTT.

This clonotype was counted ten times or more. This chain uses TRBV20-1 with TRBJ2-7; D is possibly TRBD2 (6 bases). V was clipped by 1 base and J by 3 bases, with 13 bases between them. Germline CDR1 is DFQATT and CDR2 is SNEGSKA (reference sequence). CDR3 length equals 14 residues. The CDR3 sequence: CSARGPLSGYEQYF. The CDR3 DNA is TGCAGTGCTAGAGGGCCACTTAGCGGCTACGAGCAGTACTTC.

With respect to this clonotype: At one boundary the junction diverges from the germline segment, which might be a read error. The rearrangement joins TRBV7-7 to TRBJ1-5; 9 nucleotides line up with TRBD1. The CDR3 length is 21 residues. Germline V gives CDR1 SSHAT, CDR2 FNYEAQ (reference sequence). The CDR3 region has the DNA TGTGCTAGCAGCTTGGGAGGGGGAATAAGGACAGGGGAGTGGGGCAATCAGCCCCAGCATTTT. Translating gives CASSLGGGIRTGEWGNQPQHF.

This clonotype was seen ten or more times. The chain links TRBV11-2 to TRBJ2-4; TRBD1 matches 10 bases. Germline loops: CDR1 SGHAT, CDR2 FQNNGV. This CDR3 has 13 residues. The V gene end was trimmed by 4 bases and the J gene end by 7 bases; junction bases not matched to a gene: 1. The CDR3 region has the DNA TGTGCCAGCAGCTCGGACAGGGGGAACATTCAGTACTTC. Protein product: CASSSDRGNIQYF.